This TCR beta chain derives from a study of T cell clones after liver transplantation. Turning to the study itself: Patients counted as tolerant after at least one year off all immunosuppression, enzymes not exceeding twice normal. Study-wide results and caveats: Low donor cell numbers restricted donor-reactive repertoire measurement in two subjects.

Comment on this clone: Its antigen is not known.

Using immunoSEQ multiplex PCR, the repertoire was profiled, and TCRdb retains in-frame clones only, with some absent. The data contain around 75,000 clones, under 90% of them singletons. The CDR3 contains 15 residues. V gave up 0 bases and J gave up 4 bases; unmatched junction bases: 5. CDR1 MNHEY and CDR2 SVGAGI come from the germline V gene. This receptor was obtained from a human patient who received a liver transplant. The T cells may partly be graft donor cells. The source was CD4+ T cells from blood, collected 48 to 50 months after liver transplant. The chain uses TRBV6-5 and TRBJ2-7, with 8 bases matching TRBD1. The CDR3 DNA follows: TGTGCCAGCAGTTACTCTGGGACAGGACTATACGAGCAGTACTTC. Protein: CASSYSGTGLYEQYF.